This T cell receptor beta chain was recovered during a study of PD-1 blockade in classical Hodgkin lymphoma. Background on the study: A 3 mg/kg intravenous dose of nivolumab was received by patients every 2 weeks.

The ends were cut back, 0 bases at V and 3 bases at J, with 12 bases in the middle. Germline V gene lookup returns CDR1 SGHRS and CDR2 YFSETQ. The CDR3 totals 15 residues. Method: immunoSEQ multiplex PCR; TCRdb's copy keeps in-frame clones and lacks some. The sample lists tens of thousands of clones, 70% to 90% occurring once. Time point defined: cycle 4 day 1 (C4D1), after 5 to 7 weeks of nivolumab. All the patients suffered relapse after autologous stem cell transplantation, and brentuximab vedotin exposure differed. To note about this clone: As yet, its antigen is unknown.

Study-level results: The study found complete responders had baseline diversity similar to newly diagnosed patients. In newly diagnosed patients, baseline TCR diversity was reportedly below that of healthy donors. CD4+ TCR diversity climbed significantly by C4D1, unlike CD8+ TCR diversity.

The sequence was collected from a human donor with classical Hodgkin lymphoma. The chain carries TRBV5-1 and TRBJ1-1; TRBD1 is a possible D gene (5 bases). Specimen: peripheral blood mononuclear cells (PBMCs), collected before the fourth cycle of nivolumab. Here the CDR3 DNA reads TGCGCCAGCAGCTTGGTTCCAGGGAAACACACTGAAGCTTTCTTT. Translated, it gives CASSLVPGKHTEAFF.